A single sample is the source of the 22 T cell receptor beta chains below, sequenced in a study of cytomegalovirus exposure and HLA in healthy donors. TCRdb's copy holds only in-frame clones and misses some; the assay was immunoSEQ multiplex PCR. The sample lists some 68,000 clones, over 95% seen once, with 2% to 2.5% in the top ten. Sequenced input: PBMCs. The receptor source for this set is a man younger than 35 in good health and CMV-seronegative.

J is TRBJ1-1 and V is TRBV19, with TRBD1 matching 9 bases. This CDR3 is built from 14 residues. Per germline, CDR1 LNHDA and CDR2 SQIVND (reference sequence). V dropped 6 bases and J dropped 3; count of bases not matched to a gene: 5. CDR3 DNA sequence: TGTGCCAGTAGCAAACAGGGGGCATACACTGAAGCTTTCTTT. Translated, it gives CASSKQGAYTEAFF.

This chain uses TRBV27 with TRBJ1-5; 9 bases are shared with TRBD1. The CDR3 totals 16 residues. The V and J ends lost 9 bases and 2 bases, in that order; junction bases with no gene match: 11. Germline V gives CDR1 MNHEY, CDR2 SMNVEV (reference sequence). CDR3 amino acids: CASQTFTGGGNQPQHF. The CDR3 coding sequence is TGTGCCAGTCAAACATTTACAGGGGGCGGCAATCAGCCCCAGCATTTT.

About this clone itself: A junction boundary mismatches the germline segment, possibly from a read error. This chain links TRBV10-3 with TRBJ1-5, with 8 bases aligning to TRBD1. Per germline, CDR1 ENHRY and CDR2 SYGVKD. The length of the CDR3 is 14 residues. CDR3 loop: CAISATGVNQAQHF. The CDR3 DNA reads as TGTGCCATCAGTGCGACAGGGGTCAATCAGGCCCAGCATTTT.

Only one count was recorded for this clone. The genes are TRBV19 and TRBJ2-3; the D gene is possibly TRBD2 (6 bases). The CDR3 loop spans 16 amino acids. Deletions cut 2 bases from V and 3 bases from J, with 15 bases between. The germline V gene encodes CDR1 LNHDA and CDR2 SQIVND (reference sequence). The CDR3 sequence: CASSIRRGLGTDTQYF. The CDR3 DNA reads as TGTGCCAGTAGTATAAGGCGGGGCTTGGGGACAGATACGCAGTATTTT.

J is TRBJ2-1 and V is TRBV5-4, with D perhaps TRBD2 (6 bases). Looked up from germline, CDR1 is SGHNT and CDR2 is YYREEE (reference sequence). Trimming stripped 0 bases from V and 4 bases from J, with 8 bases between. This CDR3 has 14 amino acids. The CDR3 DNA sequence: TGTGCCAGCAGCTTGGTGGAGGGTTACAATGAGCAGTTCTTC. Its protein product is CASSLVEGYNEQFF.

This clone was observed a few times. The rearrangement links TRBV9 to TRBJ2-6; D unclear. The CDR3 covers 14 residues. CDR1 is SGDLS and CDR2 is YYNGEE in the germline V gene. Trimming stripped 4 bases from V and 8 bases from J, with 13 bases between. The CDR3 bases are TGTGCCAGCAGCACGCGACATATCTCCAACGTCCTGACTTTC. This encodes CASSTRHISNVLTF. Combining the CDR3 with reference TRBV9 and TRBJ2-6 gives the whole variable domain DSGVTQTPKHLITATGQRVTLRCSPRSGDLSVYWYQQSLDQGLQFLIQYYNGEERAKGNILERFSAQQFPDLHSELNLSSLELGDSALYFCASSTRHISNVLTFGAGSRLTVL.

This chain uses TRBV4-1 with TRBJ1-1; 8 bases are a match to TRBD1. V was clipped by 6 bases and J by 6 bases; unmatched bases: 9. The V gene's germline CDR1 is MGHRA and CDR2 YSYEKL. The CDR3 consists of 14 residues. This CDR3 reads CASSEGTGGSEAFF. In nucleotides, the CDR3 is TGCGCCAGCAGTGAAGGGACAGGTGGCTCTGAAGCTTTCTTT.

This chain uses TRBV10-3 with TRBJ2-3; 10 positions match TRBD2. The CDR3 is 15 residues long. The V gene's germline CDR1 is ENHRY and CDR2 SYGVKD. The ends lost 6 bases at V and 5 bases at J; junction bases unmatched: 8. CDR3 sequence: CAISGASGSVDTQYF. In nucleotides, the CDR3 is TGTGCCATCAGCGGTGCTAGCGGGAGTGTAGATACGCAGTATTTT.

This clone has just one count. The chain carries TRBV6-5 and TRBJ1-2; unclear D gene. Germline loops: CDR1 MNHEY, CDR2 SVGAGI. The ends were cut back, 0 bases at V and 0 bases at J, with 8 bases in the middle. This CDR3 contains 15 residues. The CDR3 loop reads CASSYSRRANYGYTF. The CDR3 region has the DNA TGTGCCAGCAGTTACTCGAGGAGGGCTAACTATGGCTACACCTTC.

The genes are TRBV4-1 and TRBJ1-6, with D unclear. Germline V gene data show CDR1 as MGHRA and CDR2 as YSYEKL. V was trimmed by 0 bases and J by 6 bases, leaving 9 bases between them. This CDR3 has 15 residues. CDR3 amino acids: CASSQEASVNSPLHF. CDR3 nucleotides: TGCGCCAGCAGCCAAGAAGCCTCTGTTAATTCACCCCTCCACTTT.

J is TRBJ1-1 and V is TRBV2, with D possibly being TRBD1 (5 bases). Trimming took 8 bases from V and 7 from J, leaving 17 bases between them. The CDR3 contains 13 residues. CDR1 SNHLY and CDR2 FYNNEI come from the germline V gene. The CDR3 DNA reads as TGTGCCAGCGGGGTCCGCCAGGGAAGTGAAGCTTTCTTT. It translates to CASGVRQGSEAFF.

The chain joins TRBV6-5 to TRBJ1-6, with D hard to call. The CDR3 has 15 residues. The V end lost 0 bases, the J end lost 7 bases, and 10 bases lay between the germline ends. Germline CDR1 MNHEY, CDR2 SVGAGI. The CDR3 DNA follows: TGTGCCAGCAGTTACTCGGGAGACGGGAATTCACCCCTCCACTTT. Amino acid sequence: CASSYSGDGNSPLHF.

This rearrangement joins TRBV9 to TRBJ1-1, with a weak D call TRBD1 (6 bases). With 6 bases removed from V and 1 base from J, the gap between germline ends came to 13 bases. The CDR3 extends over 14 amino acids. Germline V gives CDR1 SGDLS, CDR2 YYNGEE. The CDR3 protein is CASTPGQRNTEAFF. Here the CDR3 DNA reads TGTGCCAGCACCCCCGGACAGAGGAACACTGAAGCTTTCTTT.

The chain links TRBV5-4 to TRBJ1-6, with a tentative D call TRBD1 (6 bases). The germline CDR1 and CDR2 sequences are SGHNT and YYREEE (reference sequence). This CDR3 spans 15 amino acids. With 4 bases removed from V and 7 bases from J, the gap between germline ends came to 15 bases. CDR3 in amino acids: CASSPRGGQNSPLHF. DNA for the CDR3: TGTGCCAGCAGCCCGAGGGGGGGGCAGAATTCACCCCTCCACTTT.

The gene calls are TRBV19 and TRBJ1-5; 7 bases fit TRBD1. Germline lookup yields CDR1 LNHDA and CDR2 SQIVND (reference sequence). The J segment lost 3 bases and the V segment lost 6 bases, leaving 14 bases of the junction unmatched. The CDR3 extends over 17 amino acids. The CDR3 loop is CASSTNSGTALNQPQHF. CDR3 sequence (DNA): TGTGCCAGTAGCACAAACTCCGGGACAGCACTCAATCAGCCCCAGCATTTT.

J is TRBJ2-7 and V is TRBV28; 9 bases are shared with TRBD1. The germline gives CDR1 MDHEN, CDR2 SYDVKM. This CDR3 contains 15 residues. V lost 8 bases and J lost 1; bases outside the gene matches: 9. Written as DNA, the CDR3 is TGTGCCAGCGAGGACGGGACAGGGATATCCTACGAGCAGTACTTC. Protein product: CASEDGTGISYEQYF.

The chain joins TRBV27 to TRBJ2-1; 7 bases align to TRBD1. J gave up 7 bases and V 5 bases, and 11 bases lay outside the gene matches. CDR1 MNHEY and CDR2 SMNVEV come from the germline V gene (reference sequence). The CDR3 totals 15 residues. CDR3 amino acids: CASSPSRTGRNEQFF. The CDR3 DNA sequence: TGTGCCAGCAGTCCCTCAAGGACAGGTAGAAATGAGCAGTTCTTC.

V and J are TRBV28 and TRBJ1-5; D remains unclear. Germline-derived CDR1 and CDR2 are MDHEN and SYDVKM. This CDR3 is built from 15 residues. With 7 bases removed from V and 6 bases from J, the gap between germline ends came to 19 bases. The DNA of the CDR3 is TGTGCCAGCATCCCTTCGGGAGGCCCCGGTCAGCCCCAGCATTTT. Translated, it gives CASIPSGGPGQPQHF.

The chain employs TRBV15 and TRBJ2-1, with TRBD1 matching 8 bases. Germline CDR1 is LNHNV and CDR2 is YYDKDF (reference sequence). This CDR3 region has 13 residues. V dropped 8 bases and J dropped 5; count of bases not matched to a gene: 5. CDR3 region: CATSGQVDNEQFF. DNA for the CDR3: TGTGCCACCTCGGGACAGGTCGACAATGAGCAGTTCTTC.

The rearrangement uses TRBV2 and TRBJ2-2, with a weak D call TRBD2 (6 bases). The CDR3 sequence is 15 residues long. Germline CDR1 reads SNHLY; CDR2 reads FYNNEI. Trimming took 2 bases from V and 8 from J, leaving 15 bases between them. CDR3 in amino acids: CASSERERRGGELFF. CDR3 DNA sequence: TGTGCCAGCAGTGAACGTGAACGGAGGGGAGGGGAGCTGTTTTTT. The variable domain in full, with the rest retrieved from reference TRBV2 and TRBJ2-2, is EPEVTQTPSHQVTQMGQEVILRCVPISNHLYFYWYRQILGQKVEFLVSFYNNEISEKSEIFDDQFSVERPDGSNFTLKIRSTKLEDSAMYFCASSERERRGGELFFGEGSRLTVL.

The CDR3 loop is CAISETATEAFF. The CDR3 DNA follows: TGTGCCATCAGTGAGACAGCCACTGAAGCTTTCTTT. The V call is TRBV10-3, the J call TRBJ1-1; D is undetermined. The germline V and J ends were trimmed by 2 bases and 4 bases, with 5 bases remaining between them. Germline V lookup: CDR1 ENHRY, CDR2 SYGVKD. The CDR3 contains 12 residues.

V and J are TRBV7-9 and TRBJ2-7, with D perhaps matching TRBD2 (5 bases). The CDR3 extends over 16 amino acids. Germline values: CDR1 SEHNR, CDR2 FQNEAQ (reference sequence). V was cut by 1 base and J by 1 base, with 14 bases left in between. This CDR3 reads CASSLEGGSGSYEQYF. For the CDR3, the DNA is TGTGCCAGCAGCTTAGAGGGCGGATCGGGATCCTACGAGCAGTACTTC.